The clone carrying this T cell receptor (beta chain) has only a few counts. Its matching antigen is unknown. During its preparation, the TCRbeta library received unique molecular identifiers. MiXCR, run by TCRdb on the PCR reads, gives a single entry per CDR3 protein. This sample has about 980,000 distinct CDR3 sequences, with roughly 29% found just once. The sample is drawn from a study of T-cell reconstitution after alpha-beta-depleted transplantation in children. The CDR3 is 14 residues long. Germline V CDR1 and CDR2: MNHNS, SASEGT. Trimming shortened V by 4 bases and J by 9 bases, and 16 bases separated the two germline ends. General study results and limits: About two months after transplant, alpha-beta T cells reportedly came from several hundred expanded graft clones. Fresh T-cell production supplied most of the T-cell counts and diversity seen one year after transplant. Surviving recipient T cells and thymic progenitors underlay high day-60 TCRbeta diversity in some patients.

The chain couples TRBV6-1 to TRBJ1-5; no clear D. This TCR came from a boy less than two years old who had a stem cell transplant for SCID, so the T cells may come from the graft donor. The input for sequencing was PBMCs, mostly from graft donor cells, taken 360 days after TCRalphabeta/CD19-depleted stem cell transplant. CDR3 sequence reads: CASSGLNSIGPQHF. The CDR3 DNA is TGTGCCAGCAGTGGTCTCAACAGCATCGGGCCCCAGCATTTT.